The present T cell receptor beta chain was sequenced within a study of identical twins. Study-wide results and limits: Part of the zero-insertion signal could reflect confounding by invariant MAIT and iNKT cells. Rather than following the same donors, the conclusions depended on cross-sectional statistical analysis. Insertions were reduced in abundant cord blood beta clonotypes but not in memory repertoires.

After template switching added a universal primer site, the resulting cDNA carried unique molecular identifiers. One entry per CDR3 protein, called by TCRdb with MiXCR from the 5' RACE reads. The profile shows 1.5 million or so distinct CDR3 sequences, roughly a third of them singletons. The length of the CDR3 is 14 residues. V lost 6 bases to trimming and J lost 2 bases, with 13 bases between them. CDR1 and CDR2 from the germline V gene are ENHRY and SYGVKD. This clonotype was recorded a few times. Its antigen is unknown. The receptor was isolated from a newborn girl in good health. This rearrangement joins TRBV10-3 to TRBJ1-2; no clear D. The sample comprised cord blood. CDR3 coding DNA: TGTGCCATCAGCGAAGCGGACCGGAACTATGGCTACACCTTC. As protein: CAISEADRNYGYTF.